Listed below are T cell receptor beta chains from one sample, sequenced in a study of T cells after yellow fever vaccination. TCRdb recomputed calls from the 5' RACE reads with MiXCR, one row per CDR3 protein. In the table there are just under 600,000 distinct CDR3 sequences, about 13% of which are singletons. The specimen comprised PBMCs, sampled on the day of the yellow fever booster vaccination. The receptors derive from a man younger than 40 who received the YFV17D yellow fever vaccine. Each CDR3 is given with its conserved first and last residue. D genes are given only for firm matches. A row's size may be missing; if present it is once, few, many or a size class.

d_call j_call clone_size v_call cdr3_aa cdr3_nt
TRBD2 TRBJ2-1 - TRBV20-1 CSAGLVNNEQFF TGCAGTGCAGGACTAGTCAACAATGAGCAGTTCTTC
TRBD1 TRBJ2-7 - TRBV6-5 CASSYPGQGPYEQYF TGTGCCAGCAGTTACCCGGGACAGGGTCCCTACGAGCAGTACTTC
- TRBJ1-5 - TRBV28 CASSSGGWPQHF TGTGCCAGCAGTTCGGGGGGGTGGCCCCAGCATTTT
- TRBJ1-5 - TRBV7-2 CASSLAPDSNQPQHF TGTGCCAGCAGCTTGGCCCCTGATAGCAATCAGCCCCAGCATTTT
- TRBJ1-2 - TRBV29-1 CSVEGSGSGYTF TGCAGCGTTGAAGGATCAGGGAGTGGCTACACCTTC
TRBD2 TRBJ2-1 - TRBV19 CASTKLAGAGVVEQFF TGTGCCAGTACCAAACTAGCGGGAGCGGGGGTGGTTGAGCAGTTCTTC
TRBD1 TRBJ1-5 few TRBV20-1 CSATLTGGSNQPQHF TGCAGTGCTACACTTACAGGGGGCAGCAATCAGCCCCAGCATTTT
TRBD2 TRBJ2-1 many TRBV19 CASSIRDYRYNEQFF TGTGCCAGTAGTATCCGGGACTATCGTTACAATGAGCAGTTCTTC
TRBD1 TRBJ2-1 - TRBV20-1 CSAVSRGSYNEQFF TGCAGTGCCGTTAGCAGGGGGTCCTACAATGAGCAGTTCTTC
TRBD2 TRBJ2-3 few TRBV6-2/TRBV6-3 CASSYSSLAGEVDTQYF TGTGCCAGCAGTTACTCATCGCTAGCGGGAGAGGTAGATACGCAGTATTTT
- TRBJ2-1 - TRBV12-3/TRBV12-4 CASTLGGAYGEQFF TGTGCCAGCACTCTAGGGGGGGCCTACGGTGAGCAGTTCTTC
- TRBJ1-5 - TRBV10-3 CAISEVGGFQPQHF TGTGCCATCAGTGAAGTGGGCGGGTTTCAGCCCCAGCATTTT
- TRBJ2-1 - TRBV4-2 CASSQDKFEQFF TGTGCCAGCAGCCAAGATAAGTTTGAGCAGTTCTTC
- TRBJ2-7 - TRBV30 CAWRSHSYEQYF TGTGCCTGGAGAAGTCACTCCTACGAGCAGTACTTC
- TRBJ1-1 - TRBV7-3 CASSLDSRTEAFF TGTGCCAGCAGCTTGGACAGCCGAACTGAAGCTTTCTTT
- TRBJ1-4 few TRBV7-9 CASSPSAGKLFF TGTGCCAGCAGCCCGTCGGCCGGGAAACTGTTTTTT
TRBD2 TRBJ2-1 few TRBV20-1 CSAELAGGLGNEQFF TGCAGTGCTGAACTAGCGGGAGGGCTCGGCAATGAGCAGTTCTTC
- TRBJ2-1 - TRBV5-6 CASSLSGTAYNEQFF TGTGCCAGCAGCCTTAGCGGCACGGCCTACAATGAGCAGTTCTTC
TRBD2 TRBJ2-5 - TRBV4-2 CASSQDRLAGSQYF TGTGCCAGCAGCCAAGATCGACTAGCGGGGAGTCAATACTTC
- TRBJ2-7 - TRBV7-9 CASSQWEAEQYF TGTGCCAGCAGCCAGTGGGAAGCCGAGCAGTACTTC
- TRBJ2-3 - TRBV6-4 CASSQEGGDTQYF TGTGCCAGCAGCCAGGAGGGGGGAGATACGCAGTATTTT
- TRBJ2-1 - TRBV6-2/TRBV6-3 CASFRDSLYNEQFF TGTGCCAGCTTCCGGGACTCCCTGTACAATGAGCAGTTCTTC
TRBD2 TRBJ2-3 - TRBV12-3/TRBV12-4 CASTVVGGRTDTQYF TGTGCCAGCACCGTTGTGGGCGGGAGGACTGATACGCAGTATTTT
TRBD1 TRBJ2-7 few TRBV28 CASSSSGQGEQYF TGTGCCAGCAGTTCCTCAGGACAGGGCGAGCAGTACTTC
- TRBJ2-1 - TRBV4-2 CASSQDEVSSYNEQFF TGTGCCAGCAGCCAAGATGAGGTGTCCTCCTACAATGAGCAGTTCTTC
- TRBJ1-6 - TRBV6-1 CASSELPGHSYNSPLHF TGTGCCAGCAGTGAATTGCCGGGACACAGCTATAATTCACCCCTCCACTTT
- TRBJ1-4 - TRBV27 CASSLGRVEKLFF TGTGCCAGCAGTTTAGGCAGGGTTGAAAAACTGTTTTTT
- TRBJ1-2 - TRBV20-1 CSATRGNRGGYTF TGCAGTGCTACCCGGGGGAACCGTGGTGGCTACACCTTC
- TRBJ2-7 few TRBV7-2 CASSFAVTSGSEQYF TGTGCCAGCAGCTTCGCGGTAACTAGTGGGTCCGAGCAGTACTTC
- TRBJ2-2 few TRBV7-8 CASSLAPTVTGELFF TGTGCCAGCAGCTTAGCCCCGACCGTCACCGGGGAGCTGTTTTTT
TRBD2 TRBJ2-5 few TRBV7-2 CASRSGTSGTQETQYF TGTGCCAGCAGGAGCGGGACTAGCGGGACGCAAGAGACCCAGTACTTC
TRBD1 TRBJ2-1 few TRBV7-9 CASSKPGQGHYEQFF TGTGCCAGCAGCAAACCGGGACAGGGACATTATGAGCAGTTCTTC
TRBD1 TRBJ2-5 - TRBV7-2 CASSPLGLGQQETQYF TGTGCCAGCAGCCCCCTCGGACTGGGACAGCAAGAGACCCAGTACTTC
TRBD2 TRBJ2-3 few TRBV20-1 CSARAASGSGLDTQYF TGCAGTGCTAGAGCGGCTAGCGGGAGTGGTCTAGATACGCAGTATTTT
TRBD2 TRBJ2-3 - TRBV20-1 CSARDSSGRGGSTDTQYF TGCAGTGCTAGAGATAGCAGCGGGAGGGGGGGTAGCACAGATACGCAGTATTTT
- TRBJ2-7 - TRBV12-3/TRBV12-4 CASSFRGPRDEQYF TGTGCCAGCAGTTTCCGGGGGCCCCGTGACGAGCAGTACTTC
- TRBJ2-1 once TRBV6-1 CASSAGPNSYNEQFF TGTGCCAGCAGTGCGGGACCTAACTCCTACAATGAGCAGTTCTTC
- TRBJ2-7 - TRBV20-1 CSARDHGDPGGHEQYF TGCAGTGCTAGAGATCATGGGGACCCCGGGGGGCACGAGCAGTACTTC
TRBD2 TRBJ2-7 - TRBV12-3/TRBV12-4 CASSLGRESRYEQYF TGTGCCAGCAGTTTAGGGCGGGAGAGTAGGTACGAGCAGTACTTC
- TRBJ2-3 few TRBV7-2 CASSLFRSTDTQYF TGTGCCAGCAGCCTGTTCAGAAGCACAGATACGCAGTATTTT
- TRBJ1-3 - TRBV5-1 CASSSAGTEGNTIYF TGCGCCAGCAGCTCCGCCGGGACGGAAGGAAACACCATATATTTT
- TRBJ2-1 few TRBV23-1 CASSQFPPGGDYNEQFF TGCGCCAGCAGTCAATTCCCACCTGGCGGGGACTACAATGAGCAGTTCTTC
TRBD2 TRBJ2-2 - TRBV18 CASSPPGGRVSGELFF TGTGCCAGCTCACCACCCGGCGGGAGAGTCAGCGGGGAGCTGTTTTTT
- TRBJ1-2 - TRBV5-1 CASSPSVASGGYTF TGCGCCAGCAGCCCATCGGTCGCGAGTGGTGGCTACACCTTC
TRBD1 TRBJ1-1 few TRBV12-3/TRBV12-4 CASNRDRHTEAFF TGTGCCAGCAATCGGGACAGACACACTGAAGCTTTCTTT
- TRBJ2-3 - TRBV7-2 CASSLVAGPTVEDTQYF TGTGCCAGCAGCTTAGTGGCCGGCCCCACTGTGGAAGATACGCAGTATTTT
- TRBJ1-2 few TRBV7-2 CASSVDRGFGYTF TGTGCCAGCAGCGTCGACAGAGGGTTTGGCTACACCTTC
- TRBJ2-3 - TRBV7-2 CAIRRWGSTDTQYF TGTGCCATCAGGAGATGGGGGAGCACAGATACGCAGTATTTT
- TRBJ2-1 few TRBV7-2 CASENDNEQFF TGTGCCAGCGAAAATGACAATGAGCAGTTCTTC
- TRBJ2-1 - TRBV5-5 CASSHVPGEQFF TGTGCCAGCAGCCACGTCCCCGGTGAGCAGTTCTTC
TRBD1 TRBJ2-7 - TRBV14 CASSQNRGQAKSYEQYF TGTGCCAGCAGCCAAAACAGGGGCCAGGCTAAGTCCTACGAGCAGTACTTC
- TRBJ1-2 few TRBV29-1 CSVRVREDGYTF TGCAGCGTAAGGGTCAGGGAGGATGGCTACACCTTC
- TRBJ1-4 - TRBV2 CASSDAGSNEKLFF TGTGCCAGCAGTGACGCCGGGAGCAATGAAAAACTGTTTTTT
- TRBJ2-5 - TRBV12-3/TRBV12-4 CASSLNREETQYF TGTGCCAGCAGTTTAAACAGGGAAGAGACCCAGTACTTC
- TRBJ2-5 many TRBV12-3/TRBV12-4 CASSLREVYGTQYF TGTGCCAGCAGTTTAAGGGAAGTCTATGGGACCCAGTACTTC
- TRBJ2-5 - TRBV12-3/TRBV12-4 CASSSIGGEETQYF TGTGCCAGTTCCTCGATCGGCGGAGAAGAGACCCAGTACTTC